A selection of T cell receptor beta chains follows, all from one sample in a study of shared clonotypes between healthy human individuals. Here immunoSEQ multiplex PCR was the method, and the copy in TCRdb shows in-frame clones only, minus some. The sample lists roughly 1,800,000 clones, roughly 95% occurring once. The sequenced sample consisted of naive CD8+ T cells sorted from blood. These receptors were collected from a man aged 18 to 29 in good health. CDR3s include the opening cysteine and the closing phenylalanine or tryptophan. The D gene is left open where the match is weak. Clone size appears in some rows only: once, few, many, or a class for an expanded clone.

CDR3aa: CASRLQGRNTEAFF; CDR3nt: TGCGCCAGCAGGTTACAGGGGAGGAACACTGAAGCTTTCTTT; abundance: .; d_gene: TRBD1; v_gene: TRBV10-1; j_gene: TRBJ1-1
CDR3aa: CASSLTGTGSSYEQYF; CDR3nt: TGTGCCAGCAGCTTGACCGGGACAGGGAGCTCCTACGAGCAGTACTTC; abundance: .; d_gene: TRBD1; v_gene: TRBV7-9; j_gene: TRBJ2-7
CDR3aa: CAWKRGTGVFAGELFF; CDR3nt: TGTGCCTGGAAGAGGGGGACAGGGGTTTTCGCCGGGGAGCTGTTTTTT; abundance: .; d_gene: TRBD1; v_gene: TRBV30; j_gene: TRBJ2-2
CDR3aa: CASRDNEQFF; CDR3nt: TGTGCCAGCAGGGACAATGAGCAGTTCTTC; abundance: .; d_gene: .; v_gene: TRBV28; j_gene: TRBJ2-1
CDR3aa: CASSPGSNTEAFF; CDR3nt: TGTGCCAGCAGTCCCGGCTCGAACACTGAAGCTTTCTTT; abundance: .; d_gene: .; v_gene: TRBV6-5; j_gene: TRBJ1-1
CDR3aa: CASTPGGGSSYEQYF; CDR3nt: TGCGCCAGCACCCCGGGCGGGGGAAGCTCCTACGAGCAGTACTTC; abundance: .; d_gene: TRBD2; v_gene: TRBV23-1; j_gene: TRBJ2-7
CDR3aa: CASSLGPAYNEQFF; CDR3nt: TGCGCCAGCAGCTTGGGACCCGCCTACAATGAGCAGTTCTTC; abundance: .; d_gene: .; v_gene: TRBV5-1; j_gene: TRBJ2-1
CDR3aa: CASSPGSMEQFF; CDR3nt: TGTGCCAGCAGCCCGGGCTCAATGGAGCAGTTCTTC; abundance: .; d_gene: .; v_gene: TRBV6-5; j_gene: TRBJ2-1
CDR3aa: CASSLAGAGGDTDTQYF; CDR3nt: TGTGCCAGCAGCTTAGCTGGGGCGGGAGGAGACACAGATACGCAGTATTTT; abundance: once; d_gene: TRBD2; v_gene: TRBV7-9; j_gene: TRBJ2-3
CDR3aa: CASSPSSYNEQFF; CDR3nt: TGCGCCAGCAGTCCTAGCTCCTACAATGAGCAGTTCTTC; abundance: .; d_gene: .; v_gene: TRBV10-2; j_gene: TRBJ2-1
CDR3aa: CASSSGTPVTGELFF; CDR3nt: TGTGCCAGCAGCTCAGGGACACCGGTCACCGGGGAGCTGTTTTTT; abundance: once; d_gene: .; v_gene: TRBV7-8; j_gene: TRBJ2-2
CDR3aa: CASSFGSLQQYQETQYF; CDR3nt: TGCGCCAGCAGCTTCGGCTCCCTCCAGCAGTACCAAGAGACCCAGTACTTC; abundance: .; d_gene: .; v_gene: TRBV5-1; j_gene: TRBJ2-5
CDR3aa: CASSLGRGANYGYTF; CDR3nt: TGTGCCAGCAGCTTGGGCAGGGGAGCTAACTATGGCTACACCTTC; abundance: .; d_gene: .; v_gene: TRBV5-4; j_gene: TRBJ1-2
CDR3aa: CASSYPRLAGTGELFF; CDR3nt: TGTGCCAGCAGTTACCCACGGCTAGCGGGTACCGGGGAGCTGTTTTTT; abundance: once; d_gene: TRBD2; v_gene: TRBV6-5; j_gene: TRBJ2-2
CDR3aa: CASSLLGGQETQYF; CDR3nt: TGTGCCAGCAGCTTATTAGGGGGGCAAGAGACCCAGTACTTC; abundance: .; d_gene: .; v_gene: TRBV7-6; j_gene: TRBJ2-5
CDR3aa: CASSVDYRTASYEQYF; CDR3nt: TGTGCCAGCAGCGTAGATTACAGGACAGCCTCCTACGAGCAGTACTTC; abundance: .; d_gene: .; v_gene: TRBV9; j_gene: TRBJ2-7
CDR3aa: CASSVEGRAITDTQYF; CDR3nt: TGTGCCAGCAGCGTAGAGGGGCGGGCAATCACAGATACGCAGTATTTT; abundance: .; d_gene: .; v_gene: TRBV9; j_gene: TRBJ2-3
CDR3aa: CASSSLGPGALEAFF; CDR3nt: TGTGCCAGCAGCTCCCTCGGGCCGGGGGCACTCGAAGCTTTCTTT; abundance: once; d_gene: .; v_gene: TRBV13; j_gene: TRBJ1-1
CDR3aa: CASSLVREVKETQYF; CDR3nt: TGCGCCAGCAGCCTCGTACGGGAGGTTAAAGAGACCCAGTACTTC; abundance: once; d_gene: TRBD2; v_gene: TRBV4-1; j_gene: TRBJ2-5
CDR3aa: CASSLTGGGQPQHF; CDR3nt: TGTGCCAGCAGTTTGACAGGGGGAGGGCAGCCCCAGCATTTT; abundance: .; d_gene: TRBD1; v_gene: TRBV27; j_gene: TRBJ1-5
CDR3aa: CASSVDGVAGGIYNEQFF; CDR3nt: TGTGCCAGCAGCGTAGATGGGGTAGCGGGAGGCATTTACAATGAGCAGTTCTTC; abundance: .; d_gene: TRBD2; v_gene: TRBV9; j_gene: TRBJ2-1
CDR3aa: CAKGQLAVSTDTQYF; CDR3nt: TGTGCCAAGGGGCAGCTAGCGGTTAGCACAGATACGCAGTATTTT; abundance: .; d_gene: TRBD2; v_gene: TRBV19; j_gene: TRBJ2-3
CDR3aa: CASSITRGDGENYGYTF; CDR3nt: TGTGCCAGCAGCATAACTCGGGGGGACGGAGAAAACTATGGCTACACCTTC; abundance: .; d_gene: .; v_gene: TRBV11-2; j_gene: TRBJ1-2
CDR3aa: CASSSRGDGSNQPQHF; CDR3nt: TGTGCCAGCAGCTCCCGAGGGGACGGTAGCAATCAGCCCCAGCATTTT; abundance: .; d_gene: .; v_gene: TRBV7-2; j_gene: TRBJ1-5
CDR3aa: CASTPWSGTSQGTQYF; CDR3nt: TGCGCCAGCACCCCATGGTCCGGGACTAGTCAAGGGACCCAGTACTTC; abundance: .; d_gene: TRBD2; v_gene: TRBV5-1; j_gene: TRBJ2-5
CDR3aa: CASSGAKEMNTEAFF; CDR3nt: TGTGCCAGCAGTGGCGCTAAGGAGATGAACACTGAAGCTTTCTTT; abundance: .; d_gene: .; v_gene: TRBV28; j_gene: TRBJ1-1
CDR3aa: CASSQDPEGRIFYNEQFF; CDR3nt: TGCGCCAGCAGCCAAGATCCGGAGGGACGGATCTTTTACAATGAGCAGTTCTTC; abundance: .; d_gene: .; v_gene: TRBV4-1; j_gene: TRBJ2-1
CDR3aa: CASSETDSNQPQHF; CDR3nt: TGTGCCAGCAGCGAGACAGATAGCAATCAGCCCCAGCATTTT; abundance: .; d_gene: .; v_gene: TRBV7-9; j_gene: TRBJ1-5
CDR3aa: CASSSTYTEAFF; CDR3nt: TGTGCCAGCAGTTCCACTTACACTGAAGCTTTCTTT; abundance: .; d_gene: .; v_gene: TRBV6-5; j_gene: TRBJ1-1
CDR3aa: CASSFGTGTYEQYF; CDR3nt: TGTGCCAGCAGTTTCGGGACAGGGACCTACGAGCAGTACTTC; abundance: few; d_gene: TRBD1; v_gene: TRBV27; j_gene: TRBJ2-7
CDR3aa: CAIWDTIETQYF; CDR3nt: TGTGCCATCTGGGACACCATAGAGACCCAGTACTTC; abundance: .; d_gene: .; v_gene: TRBV6-1; j_gene: TRBJ2-5
CDR3aa: CASSQDLGPVSGNTIYF; CDR3nt: TGCGCCAGCAGCCAAGATCTGGGCCCCGTCTCTGGAAACACCATATATTTT; abundance: .; d_gene: .; v_gene: TRBV4-3; j_gene: TRBJ1-3
CDR3aa: CASRRDREGYGYTF; CDR3nt: TGTGCCAGCAGACGGGACAGGGAAGGATATGGCTACACCTTC; abundance: .; d_gene: TRBD1; v_gene: TRBV28; j_gene: TRBJ1-2